Detailed here is one T cell receptor (beta chain). This sample is part of a study of T cell clones after liver transplantation. Profiled with immunoSEQ multiplex PCR; TCRdb holds only in-frame clones, not every one. The data contain approximately 75,000 clones, roughly 80% of them singletons. The V gene end was trimmed by 4 bases and the J gene end by 3 bases; junction bases not matched to a gene: 8. Germline V lookup: CDR1 SGDLS, CDR2 YYNGEE. The CDR3 is 15 amino acids. The chain is built from TRBV9 and TRBJ2-3; TRBD2 agrees at 7 bases. The source is a human patient who received a liver transplant. The graft donor may have contributed some T cells. Sequenced material: CD4+ T cells from blood, taken 12 months after liver transplant. CDR3 sequence reads: CASSPRGSGTDTQYF. CDR3 in DNA: TGTGCCAGCAGCCCTCGCGGGAGTGGTACAGATACGCAGTATTTT.